This entry describes one T cell receptor beta chain. Its antigen is unidentified. The CDR3 totals 18 residues. Looked up from germline, CDR1 is MNHEY and CDR2 is SMNVEV (reference sequence). With V trimmed by 6 bases and J by 7 bases, 16 bases remained unmatched. Data came from immunoSEQ multiplex PCR; TCRdb stores just in-frame clones and leaves some out. The sample contains around 200,000 clones, 66% of which appear only once. This sample is drawn from a study of shared clonotypes between healthy human individuals. Study-level findings and limits: Naive subsets typically showed greater estimated richness than memory subsets.

The sequence was obtained from a man aged 25-45 years in good health. The gene calls are TRBV27 and TRBJ2-1, with 12 bases lining up with TRBD1. Sequenced sample: memory CD4+ T cells sorted from blood. The subset denotes: CD45RA-negative fraction. CDR3 protein: CASSPYLGTGGGGNEQFF. The CDR3 DNA reads as TGTGCCAGCAGCCCATACCTAGGGACAGGGGGCGGAGGAAATGAGCAGTTCTTC.